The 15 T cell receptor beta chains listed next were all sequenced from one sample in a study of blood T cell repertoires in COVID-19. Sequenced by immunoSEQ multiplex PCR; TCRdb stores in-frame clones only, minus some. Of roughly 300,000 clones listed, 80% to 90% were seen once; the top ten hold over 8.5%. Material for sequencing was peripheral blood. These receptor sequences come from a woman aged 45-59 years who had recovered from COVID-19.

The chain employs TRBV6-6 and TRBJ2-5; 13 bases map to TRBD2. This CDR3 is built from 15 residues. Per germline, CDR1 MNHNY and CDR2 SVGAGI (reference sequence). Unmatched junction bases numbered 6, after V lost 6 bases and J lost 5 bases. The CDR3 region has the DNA TGTGCCAGCAGACAACTAGCGGGGGGGCGGGAGACCCAGTACTTC. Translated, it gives CASRQLAGGRETQYF.

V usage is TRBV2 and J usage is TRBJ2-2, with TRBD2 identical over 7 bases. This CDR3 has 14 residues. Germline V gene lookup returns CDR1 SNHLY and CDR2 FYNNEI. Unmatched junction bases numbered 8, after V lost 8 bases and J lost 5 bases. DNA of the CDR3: TGTGCCAGCTCGGCGGGAGAATCAACCGGGGAGCTGTTTTTT. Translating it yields CASSAGESTGELFF.

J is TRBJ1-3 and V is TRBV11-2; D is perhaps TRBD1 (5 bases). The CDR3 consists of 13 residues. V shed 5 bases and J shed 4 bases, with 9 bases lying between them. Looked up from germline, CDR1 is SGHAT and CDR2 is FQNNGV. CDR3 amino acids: CASSPWTGNTIYF. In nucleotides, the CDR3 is TGTGCCAGCAGCCCGTGGACAGGAAACACCATATATTTT.

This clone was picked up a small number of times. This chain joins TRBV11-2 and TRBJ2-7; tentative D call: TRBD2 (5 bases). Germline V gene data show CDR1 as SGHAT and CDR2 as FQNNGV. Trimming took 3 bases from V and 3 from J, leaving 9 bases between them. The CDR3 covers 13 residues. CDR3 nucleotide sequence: TGTGCCAGCAGCTTGCAAGCGGTCTACGAGCAGTACTTC. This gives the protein CASSLQAVYEQYF. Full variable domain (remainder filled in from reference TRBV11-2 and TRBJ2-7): EAGVAQSPRYKIIEKRQSVAFWCNPISGHATLYWYQQILGQGPKLLIQFQNNGVVDDSQLPKDRFSAERLKGVDSTLKIQPAKLEDSAVYLCASSLQAVYEQYFGPGTRLTVT.

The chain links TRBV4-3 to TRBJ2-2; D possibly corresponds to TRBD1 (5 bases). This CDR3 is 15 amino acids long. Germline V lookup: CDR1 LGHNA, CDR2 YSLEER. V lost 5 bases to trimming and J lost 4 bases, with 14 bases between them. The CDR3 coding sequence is TGCGCCAGCAGCGGGCAGGGCCTACTCACCGGGGAGCTGTTTTTT. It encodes CASSGQGLLTGELFF.

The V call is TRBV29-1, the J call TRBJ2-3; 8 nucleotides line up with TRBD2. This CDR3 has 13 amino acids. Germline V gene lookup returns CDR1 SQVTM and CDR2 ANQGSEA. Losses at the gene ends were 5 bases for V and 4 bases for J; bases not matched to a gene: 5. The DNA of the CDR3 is TGCAGCGTTCACCGGGGGGGCCCAGATACGCAGTATTTT. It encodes CSVHRGGPDTQYF.

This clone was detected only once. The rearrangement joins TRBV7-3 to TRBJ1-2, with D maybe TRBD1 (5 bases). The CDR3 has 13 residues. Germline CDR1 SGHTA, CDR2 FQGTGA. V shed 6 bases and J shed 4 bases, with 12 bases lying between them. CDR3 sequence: CASSFGGGYGYTF. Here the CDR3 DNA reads TGTGCCAGCAGTTTCGGGGGAGGCTATGGCTACACCTTC. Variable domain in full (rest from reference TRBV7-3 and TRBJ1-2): GAGVSQTPSNKVTEKGKYVELRCDPISGHTALYWYRQSLGQGPEFLIYFQGTGAADDSGLPNDRFFAVRPEGSVSTLKIQRTERGDSAVYLCASSFGGGYGYTFGSGTRLTVV.

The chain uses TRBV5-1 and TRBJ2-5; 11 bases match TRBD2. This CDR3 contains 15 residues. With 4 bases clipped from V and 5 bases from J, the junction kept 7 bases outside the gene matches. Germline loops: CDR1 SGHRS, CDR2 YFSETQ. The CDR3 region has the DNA TGCGCCAGCAGCGGACTAGCGGGCGTGAAGGAGACCCAGTACTTC. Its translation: CASSGLAGVKETQYF.

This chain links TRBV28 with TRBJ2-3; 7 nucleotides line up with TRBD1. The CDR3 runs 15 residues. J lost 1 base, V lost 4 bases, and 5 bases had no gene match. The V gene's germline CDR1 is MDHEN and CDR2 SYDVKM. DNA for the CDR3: TGTGCCAGCAGTTCCCAAGGGACAGGCACAGATACGCAGTATTTT. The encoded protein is CASSSQGTGTDTQYF.

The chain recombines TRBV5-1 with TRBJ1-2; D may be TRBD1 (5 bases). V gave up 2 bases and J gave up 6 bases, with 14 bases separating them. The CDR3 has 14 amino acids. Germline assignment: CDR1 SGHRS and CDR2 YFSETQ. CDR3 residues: CASSFGGRVDGYTF. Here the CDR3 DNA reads TGCGCCAGCAGCTTCGGGGGACGGGTTGATGGCTACACCTTC.

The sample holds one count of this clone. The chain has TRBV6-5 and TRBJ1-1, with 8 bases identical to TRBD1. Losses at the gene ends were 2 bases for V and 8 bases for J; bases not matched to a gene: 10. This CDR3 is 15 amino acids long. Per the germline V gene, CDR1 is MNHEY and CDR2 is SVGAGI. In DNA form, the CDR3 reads TGTGCCAGCAGTTACACCTGGGACAGGAAGGAGGAAGCTTTCTTT. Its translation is CASSYTWDRKEEAFF.

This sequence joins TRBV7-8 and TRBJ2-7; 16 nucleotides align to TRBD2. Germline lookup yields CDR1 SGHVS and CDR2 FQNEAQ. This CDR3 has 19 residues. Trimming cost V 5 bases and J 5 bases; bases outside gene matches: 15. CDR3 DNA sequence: TGTGCCAGCAGCGCGACTGGGGGACTAGCGGGAGGGGAGTGGGACGAGCAGTACTTC. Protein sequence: CASSATGGLAGGEWDEQYF.

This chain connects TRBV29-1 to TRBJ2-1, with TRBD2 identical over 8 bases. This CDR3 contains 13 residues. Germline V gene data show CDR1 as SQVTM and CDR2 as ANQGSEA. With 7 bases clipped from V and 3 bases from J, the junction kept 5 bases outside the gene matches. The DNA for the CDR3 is TGCAGCGAAGGCGGGGGGAGCTACAATGAGCAGTTCTTC. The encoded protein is CSEGGGSYNEQFF.

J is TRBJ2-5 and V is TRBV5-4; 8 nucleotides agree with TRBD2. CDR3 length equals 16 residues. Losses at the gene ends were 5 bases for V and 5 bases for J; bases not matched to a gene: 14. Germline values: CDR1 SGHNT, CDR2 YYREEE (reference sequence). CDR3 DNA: TGTGCCAGCAGGGTTAGCTCGGGACTAGAGCGGGAGACCCAGTACTTC. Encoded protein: CASRVSSGLERETQYF.

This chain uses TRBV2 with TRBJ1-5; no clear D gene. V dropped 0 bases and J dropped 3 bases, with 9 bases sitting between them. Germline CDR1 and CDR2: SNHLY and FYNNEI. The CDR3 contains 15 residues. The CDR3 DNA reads TGTGCCAGCAGTGAAGCAGGGAGTTACAATCAGCCCCAGCATTTT. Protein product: CASSEAGSYNQPQHF.